A single sample gave rise to the 15 T cell receptor beta chains below, sequenced in a study of shared clonotypes between healthy human individuals. TCRdb's copy holds only in-frame clones and misses some; the assay was immunoSEQ multiplex PCR. The profile shows 2 million to 2.5 million clones, 85% to 95% of them singletons. Sequencing was performed on naive CD4+ T cells sorted from blood. Subset of the sample: CD45RA+ positively selected. The receptors stem from a man between 18 and 35 years old in good health.

This clone was recorded once. The rearrangement joins TRBV5-1 to TRBJ2-7; 14 bases are shared with TRBD2. V trimming: 0 bases; J trimming: 0 bases; junction bases outside the gene matches: 8. Germline loops: CDR1 SGHRS, CDR2 YFSETQ. The CDR3 is 19 residues long. CDR3 in amino acids: CASSLARTSGGPGSYEQYF. For the CDR3, the DNA is TGCGCCAGCAGCTTGGCCCGGACTAGCGGGGGGCCGGGCTCCTACGAGCAGTACTTC.

The rearrangement uses TRBV27 and TRBJ1-5, with TRBD1 as a possible D gene (5 bases). Trimming left V 2 bases short and J 3 bases short, with 11 bases between. The germline V gene has CDR1 MNHEY and CDR2 SMNVEV (reference sequence). CDR3 length: 15 amino acids. This CDR3 is CASSLRGAHNQPQHF. Written as DNA, the CDR3 is TGTGCCAGCAGTTTAAGAGGGGCCCACAATCAGCCCCAGCATTTT.

The chain uses TRBV7-2 and TRBJ2-5; no definite D call. From germline, CDR1 is SGHTA and CDR2 FQGNSA. This CDR3 region has 13 residues. Trimming took 0 bases from V and 6 from J, leaving 8 bases between them. The DNA for the CDR3 is TGTGCCAGCAGCTTAGCTGGCAGTCAGACCCAGTACTTC. Its protein product is CASSLAGSQTQYF.

The chain is built from TRBV19 and TRBJ1-4; D call uncertain. CDR1 LNHDA and CDR2 SQIVND come from the germline V gene (reference sequence). The CDR3 sequence is 11 residues long. V lost 9 bases and J lost 8, with 10 bases in between. The CDR3 region is CASTSGEKLFF. As DNA, the CDR3 is TGTGCCAGCACGTCCGGAGAAAAACTGTTTTTT.

The rearrangement uses TRBV5-4 and TRBJ1-2; 8 positions agree with TRBD1. J lost 8 bases, V lost 1 base, and 16 bases had no gene match. CDR1 is SGHNT and CDR2 is YYREEE in the germline V gene (reference sequence). The CDR3 is 17 residues long. CDR3 amino acids: CASSLSLGGRQGIGYTF. The CDR3 nucleotides are TGTGCCAGCAGCTTGTCCTTAGGTGGACGACAGGGGATCGGCTACACCTTC. Filled out from reference TRBV5-4 and TRBJ1-2, the complete variable domain reads ETGVTQSPTHLIKTRGQQVTLRCSSQSGHNTVSWYQQALGQGPQFIFQYYREEENGRGNFPPRFSGLQFPNYSSELNVNALELDDSALYLCASSLSLGGRQGIGYTFGSGTRLTVV.

This clone showed up many times. V gene TRBV30 combines with J gene TRBJ1-4, with D uncertain. The CDR3 runs 17 residues. Per germline, CDR1 GTSNPN and CDR2 SVGIG (reference sequence). The V and J ends lost 2 bases and 8 bases respectively, with 24 bases between them. The CDR3 reads CAWSPTRTSSTTEKLFF. DNA for the CDR3: TGTGCCTGGAGTCCCACGAGGACTTCCAGCACCACCGAAAAACTGTTTTTT.

This chain joins TRBV29-1 and TRBJ2-5; D remains ambiguous. V was shortened by 3 bases and J by 5 bases, with 16 bases between the two germline ends. From germline, CDR1 is SQVTM and CDR2 ANQGSEA. CDR3 length: 14 amino acids. CDR3 bases: TGCAGCGTTGAGGGTCTAGGGTCGGGCGAGACCCAGTACTTC. It specifies CSVEGLGSGETQYF.

The chain is built from TRBV6-5 and TRBJ1-2; the match to TRBD1 covers 8 bases. Trimming at V came to 0 bases and at J to 5 bases, leaving 5 bases not matched to a gene. This CDR3 has 15 amino acids. Germline loops: CDR1 MNHEY, CDR2 SVGAGI. The CDR3 DNA sequence: TGTGCCAGCAGTTACTCAACGACAGGGGTTTATGGCTACACCTTC. It codes for CASSYSTTGVYGYTF.

The chain recombines TRBV7-6 with TRBJ2-2; TRBD2 agrees at 8 bases. The CDR3 has 15 amino acids. V shed 3 bases and J 5 bases; nucleotides not matched to a gene: 5. CDR1 and CDR2 (germline): SGHVS, FNYEAQ. CDR3 residues: CASSFGLAGTGELFF. The CDR3 bases are TGTGCCAGCAGCTTCGGACTAGCCGGGACCGGGGAGCTGTTTTTT.

For the CDR3, the DNA is TGTGCCAGCAGGGGCGGGGTGAACACTGAAGCTTTCTTT. Its translation: CASRGGVNTEAFF. The chain joins TRBV27 to TRBJ1-1, with D uncertain. CDR3 length equals 13 residues. Per germline, CDR1 MNHEY and CDR2 SMNVEV (reference sequence). V was clipped by 6 bases and J by 0 bases, with 8 bases between them.

The DNA for the CDR3 is TGTGCCACCAGCAGAGATGCCCCAGGGGCCATGAACACTGAAGCTTTCTTT. Protein sequence: CATSRDAPGAMNTEAFF. This chain joins TRBV15 and TRBJ1-1, with TRBD1 as a possible D gene (6 bases). Between the trimmed V and J ends, which lost 0 bases and 0 bases, there was a span of 14 bases. CDR3 length equals 17 residues. Germline lookup yields CDR1 LNHNV and CDR2 YYDKDF (reference sequence).

The chain recombines TRBV7-8 with TRBJ2-7, with D perhaps matching TRBD1 (6 bases). The germline gives CDR1 SGHVS, CDR2 FQNEAQ. The CDR3 has 13 amino acids. The germline V and J ends were trimmed by 3 bases and 6 bases, with 12 bases remaining between them. The DNA for the CDR3 is TGTGCCAGCAGCTTCAGACAGGTGGGCGAGCAGTACTTC. This gives the protein CASSFRQVGEQYF.

The chain employs TRBV6-1 and TRBJ1-5; unclear D gene. Trimming took 1 base from V and 11 from J, leaving 6 bases between them. Germline CDR1 is MNHNS and CDR2 is SASEGT. The CDR3 runs to 11 residues. This chain's CDR3 is CASSEEIAQHF. The CDR3 DNA follows: TGTGCCAGCAGTGAAGAAATTGCCCAGCATTTT.

The CDR3 is CASSLFQGIGYEQYF. The CDR3 DNA reads TGTGCCAGCTCACTATTCCAGGGTATCGGCTACGAGCAGTACTTC. This sequence joins TRBV18 and TRBJ2-7; maybe TRBD1 (5 bases). CDR3 length: 15 amino acids. V was pared by 4 bases and J by 3 bases, with 16 bases between. Germline lookup yields CDR1 KGHSH and CDR2 LQKENI.

The chain couples TRBV30 to TRBJ1-6; 8 bases align to TRBD1. This CDR3 is 16 amino acids long. Germline loops: CDR1 GTSNPN, CDR2 SVGIG (reference sequence). V lost 8 bases, J lost 0 bases, and 9 bases stayed unmatched. The CDR3 is CAGMYRGSSYNSPLHF. The DNA for the CDR3 is TGTGCCGGGATGTACAGGGGGAGCTCCTATAATTCACCCCTCCACTTT.